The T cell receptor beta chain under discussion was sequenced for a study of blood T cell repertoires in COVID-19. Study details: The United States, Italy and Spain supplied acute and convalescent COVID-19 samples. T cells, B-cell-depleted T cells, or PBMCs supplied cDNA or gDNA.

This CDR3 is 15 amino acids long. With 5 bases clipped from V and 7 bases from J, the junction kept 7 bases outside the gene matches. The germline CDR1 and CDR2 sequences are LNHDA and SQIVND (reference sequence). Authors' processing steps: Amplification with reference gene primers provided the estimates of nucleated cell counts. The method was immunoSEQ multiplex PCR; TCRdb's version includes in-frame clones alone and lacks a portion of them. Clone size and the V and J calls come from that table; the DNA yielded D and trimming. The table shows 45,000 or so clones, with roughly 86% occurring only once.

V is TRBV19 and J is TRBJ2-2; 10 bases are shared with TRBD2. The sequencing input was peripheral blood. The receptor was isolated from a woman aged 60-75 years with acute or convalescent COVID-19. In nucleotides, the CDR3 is TGTGCCAGTAGTCAAAGCGGGAGGGCCGTCGGGGAGCTGTTTTTT. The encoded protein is CASSQSGRAVGELFF. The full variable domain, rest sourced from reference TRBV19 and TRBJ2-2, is DGGITQSPKYLFRKEGQNVTLSCEQNLNHDAMYWYRQDPGQGLRLIYYSQIVNDFQKGDIAEGYSVSREKKESFPLTVTSAQKNPTAFYLCASSQSGRAVGELFFGEGSRLTVL.